A single sample is the source of the 17 T cell receptor beta chains below, sequenced in a study of technical replicates of blood from several donors. This table comes from immunoSEQ multiplex PCR, and its TCRdb copy is limited to in-frame clones, with some not included. This sample carries tens of thousands of clones, approximately 94% of them seen once, and the ten largest clones take 0.26%. The sample taken for sequencing was T cells isolated from PBMCs. Every receptor here comes from a human donor in good health.

The rearrangement joins TRBV7-9 to TRBJ2-7; D is unresolved. Trimming pared 1 base from V and 3 bases from J, leaving 4 bases between. CDR3 length: 12 residues. Germline-derived CDR1 and CDR2 are SEHNR and FQNEAQ (reference sequence). CDR3 sequence reads: CASSLVGYEQYF. Written as DNA, the CDR3 is TGTGCCAGCAGCTTAGTCGGCTACGAGCAGTACTTC.

As DNA, the CDR3 is TGTGCCAGCAGTTTAGGCAACGAAAGGCAGTTCTTC. This translates into CASSLGNERQFF. The chain carries TRBV27 and TRBJ2-1; unclear D gene. There are 12 residues in the CDR3. The V end was cut by 2 bases, the J end by 12 bases, with 11 bases between. Germline loops: CDR1 MNHEY, CDR2 SMNVEV (reference sequence).

V and J are TRBV2 and TRBJ1-1; D is possibly TRBD1 (5 bases). Trimming shortened V by 5 bases and J by 7 bases, and 17 bases separated the two germline ends. CDR3 length: 14 amino acids. In germline, CDR1 is SNHLY, CDR2 FYNNEI. The CDR3 reads CASSPGYQYYEAFF. CDR3 in DNA: TGTGCCAGCAGTCCAGGGTACCAATACTATGAAGCTTTCTTT.

This clone appeared once. The germline gene is not matched at one end of the junction; a read error may be the cause. The rearrangement links TRBV7-7 to TRBJ2-5; a possible D gene is TRBD1 (5 bases). Germline loops: CDR1 SSHAT, CDR2 FNYEAQ (reference sequence). The CDR3 extends over 12 amino acids. The chain's CDR3 is CASKGNQETQYF. CDR3 bases: TGTGCTAGCAAGGGGAACCAAGAGACCCAGTACTTC.

Here the CDR3 DNA reads TGTGCCTGGGACACGGGGGGGCTTTTTGATTTTTACGAGCAGTACTTC. Protein sequence: CAWDTGGLFDFYEQYF. The chain couples TRBV30 to TRBJ2-7, with 8 bases lining up with TRBD2. Germline values: CDR1 GTSNPN, CDR2 SVGIG (reference sequence). J lost 4 bases, V lost 5 bases, and 16 bases had no gene match. This CDR3 is 16 amino acids long.

The V call is TRBV28, the J call TRBJ2-7; 7 nucleotides line up with TRBD1. Looked up from germline, CDR1 is MDHEN and CDR2 is SYDVKM. V lost 10 bases, J lost 4 bases, and 16 bases stayed unmatched. The CDR3 covers 15 residues. This CDR3 is CATRSIGQATYEQYF. The CDR3 DNA reads TGTGCCACCCGGTCTATAGGACAGGCCACATACGAGCAGTACTTC.

The V and J genes are TRBV2 and TRBJ2-7; 10 positions match TRBD1. The junction had 9 bases not matched to a gene; V was cut back by 7 bases and J by 6 bases. Germline V gene data show CDR1 as SNHLY and CDR2 as FYNNEI. The CDR3 spans 14 residues. The CDR3, as DNA: TGTGCCAGCACAACCGGGACAGGGGCTTTCGAGCAGTACTTC. Amino acid sequence: CASTTGTGAFEQYF.

This chain links TRBV19 with TRBJ2-3; 9 positions match TRBD1. The junction had 7 bases not matched to a gene; V was cut back by 6 bases and J by 3 bases. Per the germline V gene, CDR1 is LNHDA and CDR2 is SQIVND (reference sequence). The CDR3 extends over 15 amino acids. The CDR3 region is CASRNGQGRTDTQYF. In DNA form, the CDR3 reads TGTGCCAGTAGGAACGGACAGGGGAGGACAGATACGCAGTATTTT. Variable domain in full (rest from reference TRBV19 and TRBJ2-3): DGGITQSPKYLFRKEGQNVTLSCEQNLNHDAMYWYRQDPGQGLRLIYYSQIVNDFQKGDIAEGYSVSREKKESFPLTVTSAQKNPTAFYLCASRNGQGRTDTQYFGPGTRLTVL.

The chain employs TRBV29-1 and TRBJ2-3, with 10 bases lining up with TRBD2. The length of the CDR3 is 15 residues. Germline values: CDR1 SQVTM, CDR2 ANQGSEA. After removal of 1 base from V and 2 bases from J, the junction contained 3 bases not matched to a gene. The CDR3 DNA reads as TGCAGCGTTGAAGGACTAGCGGGCCCCACAGATACGCAGTATTTT. Encoded protein: CSVEGLAGPTDTQYF.

The CDR3 nucleotides are TGTGCCAGCAGCAGACTAGTTAGGAATGAGCAGTTCTTC. It translates to CASSRLVRNEQFF. V is TRBV28 and J is TRBJ2-1; tentative D call: TRBD2 (6 bases). The CDR3 sequence is 13 residues long. With 6 bases removed from V and 7 bases from J, the gap between germline ends came to 13 bases. Germline CDR1 MDHEN, CDR2 SYDVKM. Full variable domain (missing parts from reference TRBV28 and TRBJ2-1): DVKVTQSSRYLVKRTGEKVFLECVQDMDHENMFWYRQDPGLGLRLIYFSYDVKMKEKGDIPEGYSVSREKKERFSLILESASTNQTSMYLCASSRLVRNEQFFGPGTRLTVL.

The chain joins TRBV10-3 to TRBJ2-5; possibly TRBD1 for D (6 bases). Germline CDR1 is ENHRY and CDR2 is SYGVKD. Trimming pared 4 bases from V and 2 bases from J, leaving 8 bases between. The CDR3 loop spans 13 amino acids. CDR3 in DNA: TGTGCCATCAGTGGACAGGAGCAAGAGACCCAGTACTTC. Its protein product is CAISGQEQETQYF.

The chain is built from TRBV9 and TRBJ2-1, with 11 bases aligning to TRBD2. The CDR3 runs to 17 residues. The germline V gene encodes CDR1 SGDLS and CDR2 YYNGEE. V shed 3 bases and J 2 bases; nucleotides not matched to a gene: 7. CDR3 loop: CASSAFTSGSPYNEQFF. CDR3 nucleotides: TGTGCCAGCAGCGCCTTCACTAGCGGGAGTCCCTACAATGAGCAGTTCTTC.

The chain carries TRBV5-1 and TRBJ2-7, with D possibly TRBD1 on 5 matching bases. Germline V lookup: CDR1 SGHRS, CDR2 YFSETQ. The V end lost 0 bases, the J end lost 2 bases, and 9 bases lay between the germline ends. There are 14 residues in the CDR3. The CDR3 here is CASSLGTGPYEQYF. DNA of the CDR3: TGCGCCAGCAGCTTGGGAACAGGTCCCTACGAGCAGTACTTC.

In this sample, this clone turned up a few times. V usage is TRBV28 and J usage is TRBJ2-3; 13 bases align to TRBD2. Germline assignment: CDR1 MDHEN and CDR2 SYDVKM. J gave up 5 bases and V 6 bases, and 8 bases lay outside the gene matches. The CDR3 consists of 16 residues. CDR3 in amino acids: CASSFGTSGAEDTQYF. CDR3 DNA sequence: TGTGCCAGCAGCTTTGGGACTAGCGGGGCCGAAGATACGCAGTATTTT.

This chain joins TRBV9 and TRBJ2-1; 10 bases are a match to TRBD2. Germline V lookup: CDR1 SGDLS, CDR2 YYNGEE. V lost 7 bases to trimming and J lost 7 bases; unmatched junction nucleotides: 8. This CDR3 is built from 14 residues. CDR3 nucleotide sequence: TGTGCCAGCGGCAGCGGGGGGGTGAGGAATGAGCAGTTCTTC. Translating it yields CASGSGGVRNEQFF.

The CDR3: CASSLGGADTEAFF. The CDR3 coding sequence is TGTGCCAGCAGCCTCGGGGGGGCGGACACTGAAGCTTTCTTT. The chain carries TRBV7-3 and TRBJ1-1; D possibly corresponds to TRBD1 (6 bases). The germline CDR1 and CDR2 sequences are SGHTA and FQGTGA. This CDR3 contains 14 residues. With 5 bases removed from V and 3 bases from J, the gap between germline ends came to 13 bases.

The V call is TRBV11-2, the J call TRBJ2-1, with 8 bases identical to TRBD2. Germline V CDR1 and CDR2: SGHAT, FQNNGV. The CDR3 is 15 residues long. V trimming: 3 bases; J trimming: 0 bases; junction bases outside the gene matches: 1. The CDR3 is CASSFGGVSYNEQFF. DNA of the CDR3: TGTGCCAGCAGCTTCGGGGGGGTCTCCTACAATGAGCAGTTCTTC.